This is a list of T cell receptor beta chains from one sample in a study of T cells in Graves' hyperthyroidism and ophthalmopathy. Using its own MiXCR run on the multiplex PCR reads, TCRdb lists one record per CDR3 protein. The sample carries about 600,000 distinct CDR3 sequences, more than 15% recorded once. Sequenced: blood. The receptors were sampled from a middle-aged woman with Graves' ophthalmopathy. The CDR3 runs from the conserved cysteine through the conserved F or W. A D gene is named only where the DNA matches it firmly. The listing skips clone size in some rows; elsewhere it reads once, few, many or a size class.

clone size	J gene	V gene	D gene	CDR3 DNA	CDR3 protein
few	TRBJ1-2	TRBV11-2	.	TGTGCCAGCAGCTTAGGCGGTCCAGGCTACACCTTC	CASSLGGPGYTF
few	TRBJ2-3	TRBV20-1	TRBD2	TGCAGTGCTATAACTAGCGGGGGTGCAGATACGCAGTATTTT	CSAITSGGADTQYF
few	TRBJ2-1	TRBV5-1	.	TGCGCCAGCAGCTTGGAGAACCCCCACAGGTCTGAGCAGTTCTTC	CASSLENPHRSEQFF
many	TRBJ2-1	TRBV7-3	.	TGTGCCAGCAGCTTACTGGGGGTCGATGAGCAGTTCTTC	CASSLLGVDEQFF
.	TRBJ2-3	TRBV3-1	.	TGTGCCAGCAGCTCCCGACCGATCACAGATACGCAGTATTTT	CASSSRPITDTQYF
.	TRBJ2-3	TRBV2	TRBD1	TGTGCCAGCGGGACAGGGGTGGCAGATACGCAGTATTTT	CASGTGVADTQYF
few	TRBJ2-7	TRBV29-1	.	TGCAGCGTTGTTGACGCGGGGACAGATTATTTAGTCCCCTACGAGCAGTACTTC	CSVVDAGTDYLVPYEQYF
many	TRBJ1-1	TRBV3-1	.	TGTGCCAGCAGCCTACAGGGATACCACACTGAAGCTTTCTTT	CASSLQGYHTEAFF
.	TRBJ2-7	TRBV18	TRBD1	TGTGCCAGCTCACCGTCTGGGGACAGGAGCTACGAGCAGTACTTC	CASSPSGDRSYEQYF
many	TRBJ1-4	TRBV20-1	.	TGCAGTGCTCGCAGACAAAGTAATGAAAAACTGTTTTTT	CSARRQSNEKLFF
many	TRBJ2-1	TRBV28	TRBD1	TGTGCCAGCGGCCGGGACAGGGTAGCCAATGAGCAGTTCTTC	CASGRDRVANEQFF
many	TRBJ2-2	TRBV7-2	.	TGTGCCAGCAGCTTCCTAGCTAGGGCCGGGGAGCTGTTTTTT	CASSFLARAGELFF
many	TRBJ1-1	TRBV5-1	TRBD1	TGCGCCAGCAGTTATACAGGGGACACTGAAGCTTTCTTT	CASSYTGDTEAFF
.	TRBJ2-3	TRBV3-1	.	TGTGCCAGCAGCCAAGGGATCGGGAGCACAGATACGCAGTATTTT	CASSQGIGSTDTQYF
few	TRBJ2-5	TRBV20-1	.	TGCAGCCCATCCCCTGGGTTTGCGGATCAAGAGACCCAGTACTTC	CSPSPGFADQETQYF
.	TRBJ2-1	TRBV2	.	TGTGCCAGCAGTCACAGGGGGGGCGAGCAGTTCTTC	CASSHRGGEQFF
many	TRBJ1-5	TRBV30	.	TGTGCCTGGAGTCTTGGACAGACCTTCAATCAGCCCCAGCATTTT	CAWSLGQTFNQPQHF
few	TRBJ2-6	TRBV5-1	.	TGCGCCAGCAGGAATTATCTAGGTGACAGCTCCGCTGGGGCCAACGTCCTGACTTTC	CASRNYLGDSSAGANVLTF
many	TRBJ1-2	TRBV11-2	.	TGTGCCAGCAGCCCCATATCAGGGCAGTTTGGCTACACCTTC	CASSPISGQFGYTF
many	TRBJ1-1	TRBV6-2/TRBV6-3	.	TGTGCCAGCAGTTACGGTGGGGGAAAGGTAGGCACTGAAGCTTTCTTT	CASSYGGGKVGTEAFF
few	TRBJ2-3	TRBV20-1	.	TGCAGTGCTAGAGATAGGAAAACTAGCACAGATACGCAGTATTTT	CSARDRKTSTDTQYF
many	TRBJ1-2	TRBV18	.	TGTGCCAGCTCACCTGGAGGGACCGAGGCTAACTATGGCTACACCTTC	CASSPGGTEANYGYTF
many	TRBJ2-7	TRBV2	.	TGTGCCAGCAGTCCGACAGGCGAGCAGTACTTC	CASSPTGEQYF
few	TRBJ1-2	TRBV29-1	TRBD1	TGCAGCGATCGGGACAGGGCGAACTATGGCTACACCTTC	CSDRDRANYGYTF
few	TRBJ1-1	TRBV7-2	.	TGTGCCAGCAGACCAACCCGGCAGGCGAACACTGAAGCTTTCTTT	CASRPTRQANTEAFF
many	TRBJ1-2	TRBV2	.	TGTGCCAGCAGTGAAAATGCAGGGTTAGATGGCTACACCTTC	CASSENAGLDGYTF
many	TRBJ2-5	TRBV20-1	TRBD2	TGCAGTGCCCCAGGACTAGCGGGTGAGACCCAGTACTTC	CSAPGLAGETQYF
many	TRBJ2-5	TRBV12-5	.	TGTGCTAGTTGCAGCGAAGAGACCCAGTACTTC	CASCSEETQYF
.	TRBJ2-3	TRBV5-6	.	TGTGCCAGCAGCTTGGGGGGCCACGGGGCAGATACGCAGTATTTT	CASSLGGHGADTQYF
many	TRBJ1-1	TRBV30	.	TGTGCCTGGAGTGTAACGTGGGCTGAAGCTTTCTTT	CAWSVTWAEAFF
many	TRBJ2-7	TRBV2	.	TGTGCCAGCAGGACAGGACCCTACGAGCAGTACTTC	CASRTGPYEQYF
few	TRBJ1-6	TRBV15	.	TGTGCCACCAGTCGACAGGATAATTCACCCCTCCACTTT	CATSRQDNSPLHF
.	TRBJ2-5	TRBV7-6	TRBD2	TGTGCCAGCAGCGTCAGCGGGGGGAAAGAGACCCAGTACTTC	CASSVSGGKETQYF
few	TRBJ1-1	TRBV2	.	TGTGCCAGCAGTGAAACAGGGTACGCTGAAGCTTTCTTT	CASSETGYAEAFF
many	TRBJ2-7	TRBV18	TRBD1	TGTGCCAGCTCACCACAGGGACAGGGATACGAGCAGTACTTC	CASSPQGQGYEQYF
.	TRBJ1-5	TRBV28	TRBD1	TGTGTCAGCCGGACAGGGAATAGCAATCAGCCCCAGCATTTT	CVSRTGNSNQPQHF
many	TRBJ1-4	TRBV3-1	.	TGTGCCAGCTCGGTAACAGGCGGTGAAAAACTGTTTTTT	CASSVTGGEKLFF
few	TRBJ2-2	TRBV24-1	.	TGTGCCACCAGTGATTCTTCCGGGGAGCTGTTTTTT	CATSDSSGELFF
few	TRBJ2-6	TRBV2	.	TGTGCCAGCAGCAATAGCCGACACCAATCTGGGGCCAACGTCCTGACTTTC	CASSNSRHQSGANVLTF
.	TRBJ1-2	TRBV6-5	.	TGTGCCAGCAGTTACTCACACTTCGCAGGGAACTATGGCTACACCTTC	CASSYSHFAGNYGYTF
many	TRBJ2-5	TRBV28	TRBD1	TGTGCCAGCAGAGGACAGGAACAGACCCAGTACTTC	CASRGQEQTQYF
many	TRBJ1-6	TRBV3-1	TRBD1	TGTGCCAGCAGCCAAAACAGGGGGTATAATTCACCCCTCCACTTT	CASSQNRGYNSPLHF
many	TRBJ2-1	TRBV7-9	.	TGTGCCAGCAGCTTAGGGACGGCTGAGCAGTTCTTC	CASSLGTAEQFF
.	TRBJ2-2	TRBV5-1	.	TGCGCCAGCAGCTTCCAAGGGGGGGCCGGGGAGCTGTTTTTT	CASSFQGGAGELFF
many	TRBJ2-3	TRBV28	TRBD2	TGTGCCAGCAAACAAGCGGGGGCCAGAGATACGCAGTATTTT	CASKQAGARDTQYF
few	TRBJ2-6	TRBV6-1	.	TGTGCCAGCAGTGAAAGGATGGCTGCCGCTGGGGCCAACGTCCTGACTTTC	CASSERMAAAGANVLTF
many	TRBJ2-5	TRBV3-1	.	TGTGCCAGCAGCCTTCAGCCCCTAACGGGAGAGACCCAGTACTTC	CASSLQPLTGETQYF
many	TRBJ1-1	TRBV12-3/TRBV12-4	.	TGTGCCAGCATCAGCAGGGATGGCACTGAAGCTTTCTTT	CASISRDGTEAFF
few	TRBJ1-2	TRBV12-3/TRBV12-4	.	TGTGTCAGCAGTTCAGGGTTAGGCTACACCTTC	CVSSSGLGYTF
many	TRBJ2-5	TRBV6-1	.	TGTGCCAGCGCCGGGGGACTCCAAGAGACCCAGTACTTC	CASAGGLQETQYF
many	TRBJ1-1	TRBV3-1	TRBD1	TGTGCCAGCAGCCGAGGGACAGTGAACACTGAAGCTTTCTTT	CASSRGTVNTEAFF
.	TRBJ2-1	TRBV20-1	.	TGCAGTGCCCACTGGCGGGATGCCTACAATGAGCAGTTCTTC	CSAHWRDAYNEQFF
many	TRBJ2-5	TRBV2	.	TGTGCCAGCGGGACGGCGGGCGAGACCCAGTACTTC	CASGTAGETQYF
few	TRBJ2-5	TRBV6-1	.	TGTGCCAGCAGACCAGGGTCCTCACGCCAGGAGACCCAGTACTTC	CASRPGSSRQETQYF